The 29 T cell receptor beta chains below all came from one sample that was sequenced in a study of response to subunit inactivated influenza vaccine. TCRdb independently ran MiXCR on the RT-PCR reads; one entry per CDR3 protein. The sample includes about 180,000 distinct CDR3 sequences, around 9% seen only once; the top ten take 11%. The sample here was non-naive T cells sorted from PBMCs, taken on the day of vaccination. Every receptor here comes from a man between 50 and 59 years old who received an inactivated influenza vaccine.

The genes are TRBV6-1 and TRBJ2-1; no definite D call. Germline-derived CDR1 and CDR2 are MNHNS and SASEGT. The CDR3 has 13 residues. V lost 6 bases and J lost 4, with 10 bases in between. As DNA, the CDR3 is TGTGCCAGCAGAATGACACCTTACAATGAGCAGTTCTTC. Its translation: CASRMTPYNEQFF.

In this sample, this clonotype turned up a few times. The chain couples TRBV20-1 to TRBJ1-2; no reliable D call. V lost 3 bases to trimming and J lost 4 bases, with 12 bases between them. CDR1 and CDR2 (germline): DFQATT, SNEGSKA (reference sequence). This CDR3 region has 13 residues. CDR3 region: CSARPGPRYGYTF. The CDR3 nucleotides are TGCAGTGCTAGGCCCGGCCCTCGCTATGGCTACACCTTC.

This clonotype was detected ten times or more. The chain links TRBV7-6 to TRBJ2-1, with 9 positions matching TRBD2. The germline V gene encodes CDR1 SGHVS and CDR2 FNYEAQ. The CDR3 is 19 residues long. After removal of 5 bases from V and 0 bases from J, the junction contained 14 bases not matched to a gene. For the CDR3, the DNA is TGTGCCAGCAGCGGGACGAAGGACCTAGCGGGGAGCTCCTACAATGAGCAGTTCTTC. Translation: CASSGTKDLAGSSYNEQFF.

The chain combines TRBV5-5 with TRBJ2-2; D remains ambiguous. With 0 bases removed from V and 0 bases from J, the gap between germline ends came to 6 bases. This CDR3 spans 15 amino acids. Germline CDR1 and CDR2: SGHKS and YYEKEE (reference sequence). The CDR3: CASSLVIANTGELFF. CDR3 bases: TGTGCCAGCAGCTTGGTAATAGCGAACACCGGGGAGCTGTTTTTT.

This rearrangement joins TRBV7-9 to TRBJ2-7; 7 nucleotides agree with TRBD2. The CDR3 sequence is 15 residues long. The ends lost 5 bases at V and 6 bases at J; junction bases unmatched: 13. Germline CDR1 SEHNR, CDR2 FQNEAQ (reference sequence). CDR3 nucleotides: TGTGCCAGCAGCCTGCCCGGACTAGGTAGTCGCGAGCAGTACTTC. Encoded protein: CASSLPGLGSREQYF.

The sample holds a few counts of this clonotype. The chain employs TRBV4-2 and TRBJ1-5; 9 positions agree with TRBD1. Germline CDR1 reads LGHNA; CDR2 reads YNFKEQ. The CDR3 length is 13 residues. With V trimmed by 4 bases and J by 7 bases, 2 bases remained unmatched. In DNA, the CDR3 is TGTGCCAGCAGCCGGGACAGGGAACAGCCCCAGCATTTT. It translates to CASSRDREQPQHF.

This clonotype was seen a handful of times. The V gene is TRBV19, the J gene TRBJ2-4; D is perhaps TRBD2 (5 bases). V lost 1 base and J 0 bases, leaving 7 bases between the germline ends. The germline V gene has CDR1 LNHDA and CDR2 SQIVND (reference sequence). This CDR3 contains 15 residues. The CDR3 loop reads CASSIVGGAKNIQYF. CDR3 in DNA: TGTGCCAGTAGTATAGTAGGAGGAGCCAAAAACATTCAGTACTTC.

The V gene is TRBV28, the J gene TRBJ1-2; the D is unclear. This CDR3 is 17 amino acids long. Germline V lookup: CDR1 MDHEN, CDR2 SYDVKM. The germline V and J ends were trimmed by 3 bases and 8 bases, with 25 bases remaining between them. This chain's CDR3 is CASSFMGFLRLPGGYTF. In nucleotides, the CDR3 is TGTGCCAGCAGTTTTATGGGTTTTCTCCGACTCCCGGGCGGCTACACCTTC.

This clonotype has a count of ten or more. V usage is TRBV28 and J usage is TRBJ2-1, with TRBD2 matching over 7 bases. The germline V gene has CDR1 MDHEN and CDR2 SYDVKM. CDR3 size: 12 residues. The V gene end was trimmed by 10 bases and the J gene end by 4 bases; junction bases not matched to a gene: 4. The CDR3 sequence is CATGTTYNEQFF. DNA for the CDR3: TGTGCCACCGGGACTACTTACAATGAGCAGTTCTTC.

The chain recombines TRBV20-1 with TRBJ2-7, with 8 bases identical to TRBD1. The germline CDR1 and CDR2 sequences are DFQATT and SNEGSKA (reference sequence). J gave up 2 bases and V 1 base, and 4 bases lay outside the gene matches. The CDR3 totals 14 residues. This chain's CDR3 is CSARGPRGPYEQYF. The CDR3, as DNA: TGCAGTGCTAGAGGACCCAGGGGGCCCTACGAGCAGTACTTC.

This clonotype was counted only a few times. The junction and the germline gene differ at one end; a read error may be behind it. The chain carries TRBV7-9 and TRBJ2-1; no definite D call. The CDR3 consists of 14 residues. Germline assignment: CDR1 SEHNR and CDR2 FQNEAQ (reference sequence). Here the CDR3 DNA reads TGTGCCAGCAGCTTAGGTCGCTCCCACAATGAGCAGTTCTTC. This sequence encodes CASSLGRSHNEQFF.

This clonotype has at least ten counts. CDR3 region: CASSQVGLYNEQFF. DNA of the CDR3: TGCGCCAGCAGCCAAGTGGGCTTGTACAATGAGCAGTTCTTC. The chain employs TRBV4-3 and TRBJ2-1, with unresolved D. Trimming shortened V by 1 base and J by 4 bases, and 8 bases separated the two germline ends. The CDR3 sequence is 14 residues long. The germline gives CDR1 LGHNA, CDR2 YSLEER.

The J gene is TRBJ2-5, the V gene TRBV7-2; no firm D call. The CDR3 is 15 amino acids. Germline V gene lookup returns CDR1 SGHTA and CDR2 FQGNSA. The V and J ends lost 3 bases and 4 bases respectively, with 15 bases between them. The CDR3, as DNA: TGTGCCAGCAGCTTGAGAACAGCGTATGGAGAGACCCAGTACTTC. It encodes CASSLRTAYGETQYF.

This clonotype turned up a few times. The chain uses TRBV20-1 and TRBJ1-4; D unclear. The CDR3 loop spans 14 amino acids. Germline V lookup: CDR1 DFQATT, CDR2 SNEGSKA (reference sequence). The V end was cut by 5 bases, the J end by 3 bases, with 13 bases between. This chain's CDR3 is CSASEPPANEKLFF. The CDR3 nucleotides read TGCAGTGCTTCGGAGCCGCCCGCTAATGAAAAACTGTTTTTT.

Many counts were recorded for this clonotype. V gene TRBV7-2 combines with J gene TRBJ2-7, with no clear D. The CDR3 runs to 12 residues. V was cut by 2 bases and J by 13 bases, with 15 bases left in between. Germline CDR1 SGHTA, CDR2 FQGNSA. The chain's CDR3 is CASSLLLAGPYF. CDR3 nucleotides: TGTGCCAGCAGCTTACTTTTGGCCGGCCCCTACTTC.

This clonotype was detected a few times. The rearrangement links TRBV7-2 to TRBJ1-3; 8 nucleotides line up with TRBD1. After removal of 4 bases from V and 2 bases from J, the junction contained 7 bases not matched to a gene. The germline V gene encodes CDR1 SGHTA and CDR2 FQGNSA. The CDR3 loop spans 16 amino acids. The CDR3 DNA reads as TGTGCCAGCAGCTCGTCCCGGACAGGGACTGGAAACACCATATATTTT. Translating gives CASSSSRTGTGNTIYF. The full variable domain, in which reference TRBV7-2 and TRBJ1-3 provide the parts outside the CDR3, is GAGVSQSPSNKVTEKGKDVELRCDPISGHTALYWYRQSLGQGLEFLIYFQGNSAPDKSGLPSDRFSAERTGGSVSTLTIQRTQQEDSAVYLCASSSSRTGTGNTIYFGEGSWLTVV.

This clonotype was seen only a few times. V gene TRBV4-1 combines with J gene TRBJ1-1; no clear D gene. This CDR3 has 16 amino acids. The V end was cut by 0 bases, the J end by 0 bases, with 11 bases between. Germline CDR1 MGHRA, CDR2 YSYEKL. As DNA, the CDR3 is TGCGCCAGCAGCCAAGATCTGGGGAGCGTGAACACTGAAGCTTTCTTT. As protein: CASSQDLGSVNTEAFF.

This clonotype was observed a handful of times. V and J are TRBV4-2 and TRBJ2-3; D is possibly TRBD1 or TRBD2 (6 bases each). The V end was cut by 3 bases, the J end by 5 bases, with 12 bases between. This CDR3 is built from 14 residues. Germline V gives CDR1 LGHNA, CDR2 YNFKEQ. This CDR3 is CASSHGGRGDTQYF. For the CDR3, the DNA is TGTGCCAGCAGCCATGGGGGGCGGGGAGATACGCAGTATTTT.

The table lists this clonotype with many counts. This CDR3 is CASSLFGSSGNTIYF. CDR3 nucleotides: TGTGCCAGCAGTTTATTCGGTAGCTCTGGAAACACCATATATTTT. V usage is TRBV12-3 or TRBV12-4 and J usage is TRBJ1-3, with D hard to call. The V and J ends lost 2 bases and 0 bases respectively, with 8 bases between them. The CDR3 covers 15 residues.

The chain couples TRBV27 to TRBJ1-5; D is unresolved. The CDR3 has 15 residues. Per the germline V gene, CDR1 is MNHEY and CDR2 is SMNVEV (reference sequence). The ends were cut back, 0 bases at V and 6 bases at J, with 12 bases in the middle. As DNA, the CDR3 is TGTGCCAGCAGTTTATCGCGGGCAGCAGGTCAGCCCCAGCATTTT. Translated, it gives CASSLSRAAGQPQHF.

This clonotype has ten or more counts. V and J are TRBV20-1 and TRBJ2-1, with a possible D match to TRBD2 (7 bases). Germline V gene data show CDR1 as DFQATT and CDR2 as SNEGSKA (reference sequence). V lost 5 bases to trimming and J lost 3 bases, with 17 bases between them. CDR3 length equals 15 residues. In DNA form, the CDR3 reads TGCAGTGCTGGGGGGGCTAGCGGAATCTACAATGAGCAGTTCTTC. Residues: CSAGGASGIYNEQFF.

This chain uses TRBV2 with TRBJ2-1; D possibly corresponds to TRBD1 (6 bases). Germline CDR1 reads SNHLY; CDR2 reads FYNNEI. The CDR3 has 13 residues. Trimming removed 7 bases from V and 4 bases from J, with 11 bases in between. Here the CDR3 DNA reads TGTGCCAGCACAGGGGCCGTATACAATGAGCAGTTCTTC. It specifies CASTGAVYNEQFF.

This clonotype has at least ten counts. The chain recombines TRBV12-3 or TRBV12-4 with TRBJ2-7; TRBD1 matches 11 bases. The CDR3 totals 14 residues. V shed 3 bases and J 4 bases; nucleotides not matched to a gene: 2. The CDR3 reads CASSFGTGGYEQYF. The DNA for the CDR3 is TGTGCCAGCAGTTTTGGGACAGGGGGTTACGAGCAGTACTTC.

This clonotype was seen repeatedly, ten times or more. This chain connects TRBV15 to TRBJ2-3; TRBD2 is a possible D gene (5 bases). Trimming left V 0 bases short and J 5 bases short, with 9 bases between. Germline assignment: CDR1 LNHNV and CDR2 YYDKDF (reference sequence). The CDR3 has 14 amino acids. The CDR3 spells CATSRDRGLDTQYF. Written as DNA, the CDR3 is TGTGCCACCAGCAGAGATAGAGGACTAGATACGCAGTATTTT.

V and J are TRBV10-3 and TRBJ1-1, with D possibly being TRBD1 (5 bases). Germline CDR1 is ENHRY and CDR2 is SYGVKD. Trimming left V 6 bases short and J 0 bases short, with 17 bases between. CDR3 size: 16 residues. The CDR3 bases are TGTGCCATCAGACGAGTCGGGGGGTGGATGAACACTGAAGCTTTCTTT. It translates to CAIRRVGGWMNTEAFF.

This clonotype was observed at least ten times. The chain employs TRBV19 and TRBJ2-1, with 7 bases lining up with TRBD1. CDR3 length equals 14 residues. The V and J ends lost 3 bases and 7 bases, in that order; junction bases with no gene match: 6. Per the germline V gene, CDR1 is LNHDA and CDR2 is SQIVND (reference sequence). Here the CDR3 DNA reads TGTGCCAGTAGTATGACGGACAGGTGGAATGAGCAGTTCTTC. Its protein product is CASSMTDRWNEQFF.

The CDR3 region is CASSLLVQGINEQFF. The CDR3 DNA follows: TGTGCCAGCAGCTTATTGGTCCAAGGAATTAATGAGCAGTTCTTC. J is TRBJ2-1 and V is TRBV7-2; D ambiguous. CDR1 is SGHTA and CDR2 is FQGNSA in the germline V gene. V shed 2 bases and J shed 7 bases, with 15 bases lying between them. The CDR3 sequence is 15 residues long. The entire variable domain, with the rest obtained from reference TRBV7-2 and TRBJ2-1, is as follows: GAGVSQSPSNKVTEKGKDVELRCDPISGHTALYWYRQSLGQGLEFLIYFQGNSAPDKSGLPSDRFSAERTGGSVSTLTIQRTQQEDSAVYLCASSLLVQGINEQFFGPGTRLTVL.

The rearrangement joins TRBV4-3 to TRBJ2-6; weak D call: TRBD2 (5 bases). V was pared by 0 bases and J by 2 bases, with 8 bases between. This CDR3 is 16 amino acids long. Per germline, CDR1 LGHNA and CDR2 YSLEER. CDR3 sequence reads: CASSQDVGAGANVLTF. In nucleotides, the CDR3 is TGCGCCAGCAGCCAAGATGTCGGGGCTGGGGCCAACGTCCTGACTTTC.

The rearrangement uses TRBV7-9 and TRBJ2-1; TRBD1 matches at 11 bases. V gave up 6 bases and J gave up 4 bases; unmatched junction bases: 5. The CDR3 is 15 amino acids. Looked up from germline, CDR1 is SEHNR and CDR2 is FQNEAQ (reference sequence). The CDR3, as DNA: TGTGCCAGCAGATCCGGGACAGGGGGGTACAATGAGCAGTTCTTC. Protein: CASRSGTGGYNEQFF.